These T cell receptor beta chains were read from a single sample in a study of T cell changes during pregnancy in multiple sclerosis. TCRdb's table, derived via immunoSEQ multiplex PCR, lists solely in-frame clones and lacks some. The sample has tens of thousands of clones, about nine tenths seen once. The sequenced sample was peripheral blood, obtained in the third trimester of pregnancy. These receptors originate from a female donor in good health, enrolled as a control in a pregnancy study. CDR3s include the opening cysteine and the closing phenylalanine or tryptophan.

V gene: TRBV19
J gene: TRBJ1-5
CDR3 protein: CASTTPGTGNGQPQHF

V gene: TRBV30
J gene: TRBJ2-6
CDR3 protein: CAWSAGWTATSWANVLTF

V gene: TRBV5-4
J gene: TRBJ2-7
CDR3 protein: CASSLASGYEQYF

V gene: TRBV4-1
J gene: TRBJ2-1
CDR3 protein: CASSQAVLGGGLEGEQFF

V gene: TRBV5-8
J gene: TRBJ2-3
CDR3 protein: CASSPGTGSGTDTQYF

V gene: TRBV27
J gene: TRBJ2-3
CDR3 protein: CASKTSGKSDTQYF

V gene: TRBV20-1
J gene: TRBJ2-7
CDR3 protein: CSGLDFYEQYF

V gene: TRBV4-1
J gene: TRBJ2-4
CDR3 protein: CASSLGLAKNIQYF

V gene: TRBV7-9
J gene: TRBJ2-5
CDR3 protein: CASSRGGLTQETQYF

V gene: TRBV5-1
J gene: TRBJ2-3
CDR3 protein: CASSQDSPWISQYF